This T cell receptor (beta chain) derives from a study of cytomegalovirus exposure and HLA in healthy donors. The CDR3 runs to 14 residues. Looked up from germline, CDR1 is LNHDA and CDR2 is SQIVND (reference sequence). The V segment lost 10 bases and the J segment 1 base; nucleotides outside the gene matches: 6. This PCR relied on a set of 60 Vbeta primers and 13 Jbeta primers. Only in-frame clones appear in the TCRdb table, and some are missing; sequencing was by immunoSEQ multiplex PCR. The sample contains fewer than 200,000 clones, 75% of which appear only once. J is TRBJ1-3 and V is TRBV19, with TRBD1 matching over 8 bases. The origin of this receptor is a male donor in good health and CMV-seronegative. The sample was PBMCs. The CDR3 here is CATRQGQSGNTIYF. The CDR3 nucleotides read TGTGCCACCCGACAGGGGCAATCTGGAAACACCATATATTTT. The variable domain in full, completed from reference TRBV19 and TRBJ1-3, reads DGGITQSPKYLFRKEGQNVTLSCEQNLNHDAMYWYRQDPGQGLRLIYYSQIVNDFQKGDIAEGYSVSREKKESFPLTVTSAQKNPTAFYLCATRQGQSGNTIYFGEGSWLTVV.